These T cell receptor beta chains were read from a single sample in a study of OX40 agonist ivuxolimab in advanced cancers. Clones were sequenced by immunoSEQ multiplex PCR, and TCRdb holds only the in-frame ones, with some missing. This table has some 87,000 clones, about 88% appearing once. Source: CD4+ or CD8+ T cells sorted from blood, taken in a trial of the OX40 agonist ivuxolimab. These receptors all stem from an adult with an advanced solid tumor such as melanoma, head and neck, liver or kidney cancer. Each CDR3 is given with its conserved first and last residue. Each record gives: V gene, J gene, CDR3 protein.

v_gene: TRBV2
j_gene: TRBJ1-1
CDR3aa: CASSVRGGTEAFF

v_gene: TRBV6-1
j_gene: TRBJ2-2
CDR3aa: CASSEQGGSRTGELFF

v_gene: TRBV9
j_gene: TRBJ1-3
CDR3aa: CASSVAGSGNTIYF

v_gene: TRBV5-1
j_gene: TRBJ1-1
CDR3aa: CASSSPPGTGGLMNTEAFF

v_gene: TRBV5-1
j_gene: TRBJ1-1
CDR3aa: CASSLGAAGNTEAFF

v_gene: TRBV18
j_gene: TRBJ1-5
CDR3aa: CASSPSGRGNQPQHF

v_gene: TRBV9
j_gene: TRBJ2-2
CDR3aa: CASSVTGEPNTGELFF

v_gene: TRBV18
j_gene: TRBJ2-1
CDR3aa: CASSPGLSSYNEQFF

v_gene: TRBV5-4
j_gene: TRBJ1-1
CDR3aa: CASSPPVRGAGRNTEAFF

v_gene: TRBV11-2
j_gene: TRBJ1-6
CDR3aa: CASSLAGGSPLHF

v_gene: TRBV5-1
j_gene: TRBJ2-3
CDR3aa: CASSLGLAVWDTQYF

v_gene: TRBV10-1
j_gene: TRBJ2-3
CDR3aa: CASSDLGLSSTDTQYF

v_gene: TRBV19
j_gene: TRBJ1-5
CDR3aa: CASSAGTRNQPQHF

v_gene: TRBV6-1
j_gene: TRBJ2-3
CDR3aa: CASRLDRGGTDTQYF

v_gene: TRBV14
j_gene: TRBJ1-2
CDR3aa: CASSPIGVNYGYTF

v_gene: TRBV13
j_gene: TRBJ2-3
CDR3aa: CASSIRDRGPDTQYF

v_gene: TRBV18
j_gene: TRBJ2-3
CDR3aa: CASSPNKREGTDTQYF

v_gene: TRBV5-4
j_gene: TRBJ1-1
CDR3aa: CASSLGHTNTEAFF

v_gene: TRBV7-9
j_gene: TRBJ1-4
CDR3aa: CASSLGGNEKLFF

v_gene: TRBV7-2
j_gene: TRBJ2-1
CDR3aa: CASSLTGYNEQFF

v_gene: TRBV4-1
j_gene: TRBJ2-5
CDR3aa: CASSQERGGSTYQETQYF

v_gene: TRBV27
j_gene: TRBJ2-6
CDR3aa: CASSKWTGGDGANVLTF

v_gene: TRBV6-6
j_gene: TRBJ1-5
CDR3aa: CASSDGQDSYQPQHF

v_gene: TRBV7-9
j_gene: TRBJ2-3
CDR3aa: CASSLVQGKGDTQYF

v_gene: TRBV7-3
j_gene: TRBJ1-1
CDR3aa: CASSWDTNTEAFF

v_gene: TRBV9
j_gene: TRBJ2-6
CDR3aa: CASSLRTDRGNSYSGANVLTF

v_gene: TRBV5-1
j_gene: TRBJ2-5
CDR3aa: CASSPTGEETQYF

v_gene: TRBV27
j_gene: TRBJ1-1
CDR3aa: CASSLTYPRAEAFF

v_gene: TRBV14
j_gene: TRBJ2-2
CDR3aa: CASSQHGGGTGELFF

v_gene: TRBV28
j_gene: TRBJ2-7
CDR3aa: CASRNQGYSYEQYF

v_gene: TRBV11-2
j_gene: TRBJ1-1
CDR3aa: CASSLDTGENTEAFF

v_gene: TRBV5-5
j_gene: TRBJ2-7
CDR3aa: CASSTGGGSVYEQYF

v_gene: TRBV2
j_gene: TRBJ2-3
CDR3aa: CASSAETGVRTDTQYF

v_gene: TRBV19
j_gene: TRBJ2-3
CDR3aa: CASSTPRGHTDTQYF

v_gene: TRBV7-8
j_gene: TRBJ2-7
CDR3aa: CASSFTGTGQAEQYF

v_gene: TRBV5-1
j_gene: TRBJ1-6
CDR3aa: CASKAGGPAFYNSPLHF

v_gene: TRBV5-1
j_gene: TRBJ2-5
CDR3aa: CASSLAGTGEETQYF

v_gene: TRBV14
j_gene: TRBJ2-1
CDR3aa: CASSQDRATRYNEQFF

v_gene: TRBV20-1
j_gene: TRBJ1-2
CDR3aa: CSAPGQGKNTF

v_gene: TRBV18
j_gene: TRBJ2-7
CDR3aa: CASSPGTSGEQYF

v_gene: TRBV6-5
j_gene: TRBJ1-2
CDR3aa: CASSLGRNYGYTF

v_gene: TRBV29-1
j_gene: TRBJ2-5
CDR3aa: CSVDDRGRGETQYF

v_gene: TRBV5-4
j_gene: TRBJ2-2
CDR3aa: CASSPGALKRGGTGELFF

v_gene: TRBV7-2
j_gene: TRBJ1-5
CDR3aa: CASSLAVNQPQHF

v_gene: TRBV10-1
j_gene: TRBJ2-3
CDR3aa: CASSILAGDTDTQYF

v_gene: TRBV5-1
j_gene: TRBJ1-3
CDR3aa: CASSLDQAHSGNTIYF

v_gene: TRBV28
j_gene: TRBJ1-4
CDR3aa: CASSLSTDPTNEKLFF

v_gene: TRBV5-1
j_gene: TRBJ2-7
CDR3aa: CASSLFTGSYEQYF

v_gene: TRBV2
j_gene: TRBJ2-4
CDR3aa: CASSSLAGGNIQYF

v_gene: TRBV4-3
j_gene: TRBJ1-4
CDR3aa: CASSQDMRDEKLFF

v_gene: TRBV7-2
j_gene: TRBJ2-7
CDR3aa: CASSQRTSGGAAGEQYF

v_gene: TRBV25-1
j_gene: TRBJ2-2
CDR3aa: CASKAVATNTGELFF

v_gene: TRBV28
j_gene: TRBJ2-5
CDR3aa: CASSLPGISQETQYF

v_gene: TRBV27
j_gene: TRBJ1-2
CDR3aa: CASSPYDGTAYGYTF